This TCR beta chain was found in a study of vaccination effects on CD4 cells after COVID-19 (dated by TCRdb to 2021 to 2024). In the study overall: Participants received two doses of either the BNT162b2 or the mRNA-1273 mRNA SARS-CoV-2 vaccine. A total of roughly 9 COVID-19 convalescent patients and a handful of SARS-CoV-2-naive healthy vaccine recipients were included in the full study. SARS-CoV-2 spike-specific CD4+ TCR repertoires from before and after mRNA vaccination were compared in COVID-19 convalescent patients and in infection-naive vaccine recipients. In the study, cultures from other donors were sequenced using the Oncomine TCR Beta short-read assay on an Illumina iSeq 100. Overall study outcomes, separate from this receptor: Only a small number of convalescent patients were included, and no early post-infection timepoints were available, which limited the study. Among healthy vaccine recipients, nearly all vaccine-induced clones were SARS-CoV-2 mono-reactive, and only 1 of 255 was cross-reactive with common cold coronaviruses. At late post-vaccination timepoints, both infection-induced and vaccine-induced clones showed marked clonal contraction, consistent with waning T cell responses.

The CDR3 sequence holds 14 residues, the cysteine and phenylalanine included. The read is trimmed to its CDR3 DNA, 42 bases read in frame from base 1. The germline V gene encodes CDR1 MNHEY and CDR2 SVGAGI. V and J are truncated by 7 bases and 7 bases respectively, leaving an intervening sequence of 17 bases. Comment on this clone: Which antigen it targets is not known. The sample holds no much larger clone one base away, and base qualities are not on file.

Receptors were amplified or captured by the immunoSEQ multiplex PCR assay. DNA from the CD4+ T cells that had been cultured and isolated underwent TCR beta CDR3 sequencing. The published analysis was carried out like this. Non-productive TCR sequences were removed and reads were trimmed to the CDR3 region, keeping CDR3s of at least 7 amino acids. Antigen-specific clonotypes were identified using the MANAFEST web app by comparison of expansion in peptide wells against reference cultures. To count as positive, a clone had to show expansion at FDR<0.05 compared with the reference and with all other wells, an odds ratio above 5, and a frequency above 0.1% in two replicate wells. A clonotype was called cross-reactive if it was significantly expanded both in SARS-CoV-2 spike wells and in at least one common cold coronavirus spike condition. Levenshtein distance calculated with the stringdist R package was used to assess CDR3 similarity, and unrooted trees were constructed with ape in R 3.6.1. TCRdb obtained this table from immuneACCESS and retained in-frame rearrangements with V and J assigned. These tables miss some clones; where compared with another copy, unresolved V genes account for less than half of the shortfall, and the remainder is unexplained. The DNA gave D and trimming, while V, J and clone size come from that table. The sample table contains about 24,000 clones; only one count was recorded for approximately 83% of them. The top ten clonotypes cover 10% of the sample.

In the ViraFEST assay, PBMC were stimulated with viral peptide pools, and TCR sequencing was then used to find antigen-specific CD4+ T cell clonotypes based on their expansion. After less than 13 days of culture, CD4+ T cells were isolated with the EasySep CD4+ T cell isolation kit. None of the healthy vaccine recipients had a prior SARS-CoV-2 infection, which was confirmed by nucleocapsid antibody tests that came back negative both before and after vaccination. Two million PBMC per well were cultured in IMDM with around 5.3% human AB serum, roughly 10 IU/ml IL-2 and gentamicin, plus 10 ug/ml peptides. On days 3 and 7, half of the culture medium was replaced with fresh IL-2-containing medium. Unless noted otherwise, every peptide stimulation condition was grown in triplicate wells. PBMC were separated from whole blood using Ficoll-Paque Plus gradient centrifugation and were then either cryopreserved at -140C or used fresh. The overlapping peptide pools covered the spike proteins of SARS-CoV-2 and of the common cold coronaviruses HCoV-NL63, HCoV-OC43 and HCoV-229E. Genomic DNA was extracted from cultured CD4+ T cells with the QIAamp micro DNA kit.

The sequence joins TRBV6-5 to TRBJ2-1; the D segment cannot be called with confidence. The receptor comes from a human donor who received a COVID-19 vaccine. Sequenced material: CD4+ T cells from PBMCs cultured with HCoV-NL63 spike peptides, taken before COVID-19 vaccination. The cell subset or site tag for this specimen amounts to: HCoV-NL63 spike overlapping peptide pool stimulation. The DNA sequence follows: TGTGCCAGCACCCGTTTGAGTTCCGGGAATGAGCAGTTCTTC. This encodes CASTRLSSGNEQFF.